This paragraph reports one TCR beta chain. Germline V lookup: CDR1 MNHEY, CDR2 SMNVEV (reference sequence). The V end was cut by 3 bases, the J end by 3 bases, with 14 bases between. This CDR3 region has 16 residues. This record comes from a study of blood T cell repertoires in COVID-19. Across the whole study: Samples of COVID-19 (acute and convalescent) were obtained from the United States, Italy and Spain. T cells, B-cell-depleted T cells, or PBMCs provided the cDNA or gDNA that served as material.

Source study methods: Amplification of reference gene primers was used by the study to estimate nucleated cell counts. The repertoire was sequenced with immunoSEQ multiplex PCR; TCRdb's copy has only in-frame clones and lacks some. The V and J calls and clone size are taken from that table; D and trimming were inferred from the DNA. This sample has a few hundred thousand clones, with 65% to 90% found just once. This chain joins TRBV27 and TRBJ2-2; tentatively, D is TRBD2 (5 bases). The sample comprised peripheral blood. This clonotype originated in a man aged 45-60 years with acute or convalescent COVID-19. This chain's CDR3 is CASSFSWQDYTGELFF. The CDR3 DNA reads TGTGCCAGCAGTTTCTCATGGCAGGACTACACCGGGGAGCTGTTTTTT.